A single sample gave rise to the 6 T cell receptor beta chains below, sequenced in a study of T-cell memory formation after mild COVID-19. TCRdb re-derived calls from the 5' RACE reads in MiXCR, one entry per CDR3 protein. The table has 95,000 to 110,000 distinct CDR3 sequences, 13% to 15% seen once. The specimen sequenced was PBMCs or a T cell subset sorted from them (not recorded which). The receptors derive from a man between 18 and 35 years old who had mild COVID-19 (a few samples of this study predate the infection). Cell type and time point are not known.

The rearrangement uses TRBV12-3 or TRBV12-4 and TRBJ2-5; D gene unclear. This CDR3 has 13 residues. Trimming took off 5 bases at V and 6 bases at J, with 13 bases between the two ends. The CDR3 is CASSTIIEKTQYF. The CDR3 region has the DNA TGTGCCAGCAGTACAATCATCGAGAAGACCCAGTACTTC.

This clonotype was observed a few times. The chain couples TRBV7-7 to TRBJ2-1; 8 positions match TRBD2. In germline, CDR1 is SSHAT, CDR2 FNYEAQ (reference sequence). CDR3 length equals 14 residues. After removal of 5 bases from V and 6 bases from J, the junction contained 6 bases not matched to a gene. CDR3 sequence reads: CASSLGLESNEQFF. DNA of the CDR3: TGTGCCAGCAGCCTGGGACTAGAGAGCAATGAGCAGTTCTTC. Using reference TRBV7-7 and TRBJ2-1 for the parts outside the CDR3, the full variable domain is GAGVSQSPRYKVTKRGQDVTLRCDPISSHATLYWYQQALGQGPEFLTYFNYEAQPDKSGLPSDRFSAERPEGSISTLTIQRTEQRDSAMYRCASSLGLESNEQFFGPGTRLTVL.

This clonotype has a handful of counts. The CDR3 sequence: CASSSYYEQYF. The CDR3 DNA sequence: TGCGCCAGCAGCTCGTACTACGAGCAGTACTTC. V usage is TRBV5-1 and J usage is TRBJ2-7; D gene ambiguous. V gave up 3 bases and J gave up 3 bases, with 4 bases separating them. Germline lookup yields CDR1 SGHRS and CDR2 YFSETQ. CDR3 length: 11 amino acids.

This clonotype was picked up a small number of times. The V call is TRBV5-1, the J call TRBJ2-7; D tentatively reads TRBD1 or TRBD2 (5 bases each). Germline V gene sequence: CDR1 SGHRS, CDR2 YFSETQ. CDR3 length: 14 amino acids. V dropped 4 bases and J dropped 7 bases, with 18 bases sitting between them. Written as DNA, the CDR3 is TGCGCCAGCAGCCTGGTCGGGACCCCTGGGGAGCAGTACGTC. Translated: CASSLVGTPGEQYV.

This clonotype was seen a handful of times. The rearrangement joins TRBV12-3 or TRBV12-4 to TRBJ1-4; 7 bases are shared with TRBD1. The CDR3 extends over 14 amino acids. V shed 5 bases, J shed 7 bases, and the junction held 7 bases outside the gene matches. CDR3 loop: CASSNRGGGEKLFF. In DNA, the CDR3 is TGTGCCAGCAGTAACAGGGGTGGTGGTGAAAAACTGTTTTTT.

In nucleotides, the CDR3 is TGCGCCAGCAGCCAAGATCACCGAATCTCCTATAATTCACCCCTCCACTTT. It translates to CASSQDHRISYNSPLHF. The chain carries TRBV4-3 and TRBJ1-6; D not certain. CDR1 is LGHNA, CDR2 YSLEER, per germline. Trimming stripped 0 bases from V and 0 bases from J, with 9 bases between. The CDR3 has 17 amino acids.